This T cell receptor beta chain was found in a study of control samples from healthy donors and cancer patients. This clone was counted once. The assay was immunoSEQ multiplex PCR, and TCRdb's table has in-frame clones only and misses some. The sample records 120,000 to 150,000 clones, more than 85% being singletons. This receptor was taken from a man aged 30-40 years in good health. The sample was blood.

The CDR3: CASAGSHYGYTF. CDR3 coding DNA: TGTGCCAGCGCAGGGTCCCACTATGGCTACACCTTC. The chain joins TRBV14 to TRBJ1-2; a possible D gene is TRBD1 (5 bases). CDR3 size: 12 residues. V gave up 8 bases and J gave up 3 bases, with 10 bases separating them. In germline, CDR1 is SGHDN, CDR2 FVKESK.